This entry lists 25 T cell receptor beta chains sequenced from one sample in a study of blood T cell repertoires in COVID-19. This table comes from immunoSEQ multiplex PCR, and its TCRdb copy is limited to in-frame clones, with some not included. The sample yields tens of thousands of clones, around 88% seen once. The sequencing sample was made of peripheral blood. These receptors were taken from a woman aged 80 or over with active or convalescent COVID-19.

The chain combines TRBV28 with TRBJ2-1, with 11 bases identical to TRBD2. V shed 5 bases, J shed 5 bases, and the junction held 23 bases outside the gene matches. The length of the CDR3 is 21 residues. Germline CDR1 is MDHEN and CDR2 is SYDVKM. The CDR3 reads CASSHHRFSYYGTSGDNEQFF. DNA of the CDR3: TGTGCCAGCAGTCACCACCGATTTTCGTATTACGGGACTAGCGGTGACAATGAGCAGTTCTTC. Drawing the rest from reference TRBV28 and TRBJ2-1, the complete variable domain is DVKVTQSSRYLVKRTGEKVFLECVQDMDHENMFWYRQDPGLGLRLIYFSYDVKMKEKGDIPEGYSVSREKKERFSLILESASTNQTSMYLCASSHHRFSYYGTSGDNEQFFGPGTRLTVL.

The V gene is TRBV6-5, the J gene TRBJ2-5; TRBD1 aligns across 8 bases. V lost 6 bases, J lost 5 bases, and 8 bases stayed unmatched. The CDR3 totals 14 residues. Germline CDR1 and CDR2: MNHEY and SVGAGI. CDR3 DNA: TGTGCCAGCAGCTTACAGGGGGATTTTGAGACCCAGTACTTC. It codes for CASSLQGDFETQYF.

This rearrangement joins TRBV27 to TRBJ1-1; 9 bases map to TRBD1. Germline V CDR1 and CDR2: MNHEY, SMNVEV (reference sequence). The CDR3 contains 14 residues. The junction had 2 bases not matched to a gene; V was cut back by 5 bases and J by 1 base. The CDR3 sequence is CASSPDRGNTEAFF. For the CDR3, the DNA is TGTGCCAGCAGTCCGGACAGGGGGAACACTGAAGCTTTCTTT.

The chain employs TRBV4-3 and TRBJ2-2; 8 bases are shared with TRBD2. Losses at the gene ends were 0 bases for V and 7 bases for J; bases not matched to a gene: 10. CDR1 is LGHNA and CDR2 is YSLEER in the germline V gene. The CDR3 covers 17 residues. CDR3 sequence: CASSQDWAGGAGGELFF. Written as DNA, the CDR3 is TGCGCCAGCAGCCAAGATTGGGCGGGAGGCGCGGGCGGGGAGCTGTTTTTT.

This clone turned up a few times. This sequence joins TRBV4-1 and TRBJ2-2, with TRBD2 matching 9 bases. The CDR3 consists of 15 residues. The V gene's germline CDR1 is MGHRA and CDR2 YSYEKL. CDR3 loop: CPRRRLAENTGELFF. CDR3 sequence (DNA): TGCCCCCGCCGCCGACTAGCGGAGAACACCGGGGAGCTGTTTTTT.

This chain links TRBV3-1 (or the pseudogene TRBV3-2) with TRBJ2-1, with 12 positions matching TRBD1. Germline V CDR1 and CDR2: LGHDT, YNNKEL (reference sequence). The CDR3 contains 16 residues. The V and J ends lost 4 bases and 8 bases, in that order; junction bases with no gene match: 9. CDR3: CASSLRRGQGAHEQFF. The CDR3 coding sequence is TGTGCCAGCAGCCTTAGACGGGGACAGGGGGCGCATGAGCAGTTCTTC.

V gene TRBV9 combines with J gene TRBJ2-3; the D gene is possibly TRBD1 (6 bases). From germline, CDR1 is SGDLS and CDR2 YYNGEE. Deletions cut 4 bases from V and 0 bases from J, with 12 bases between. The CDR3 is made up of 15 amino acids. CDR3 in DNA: TGTGCCAGCAGCTCCCGGACAGATAGCACAGATACGCAGTATTTT. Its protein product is CASSSRTDSTDTQYF.

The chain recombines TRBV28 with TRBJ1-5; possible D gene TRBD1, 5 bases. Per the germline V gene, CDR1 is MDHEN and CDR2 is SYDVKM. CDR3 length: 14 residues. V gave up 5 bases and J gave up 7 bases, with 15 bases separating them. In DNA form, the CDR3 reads TGTGCCAGCAGTCGGGGGGTTGGGGGGCAGCCCCAGCATTTT. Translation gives CASSRGVGGQPQHF.

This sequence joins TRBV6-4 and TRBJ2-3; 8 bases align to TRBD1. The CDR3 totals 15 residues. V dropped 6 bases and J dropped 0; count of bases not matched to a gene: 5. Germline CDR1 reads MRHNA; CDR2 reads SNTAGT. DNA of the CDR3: TGTGCCAGCAGCGAAACAGGGGGAAGCACAGATACGCAGTATTTT. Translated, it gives CASSETGGSTDTQYF.

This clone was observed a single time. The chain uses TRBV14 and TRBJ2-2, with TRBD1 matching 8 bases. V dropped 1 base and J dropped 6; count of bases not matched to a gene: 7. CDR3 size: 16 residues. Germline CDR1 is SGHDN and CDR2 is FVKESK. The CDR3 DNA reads TGTGCCAGCAGCCAAGGGCCGGGACAGGTTTCCGGGGAGCTGTTTTTT. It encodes CASSQGPGQVSGELFF.

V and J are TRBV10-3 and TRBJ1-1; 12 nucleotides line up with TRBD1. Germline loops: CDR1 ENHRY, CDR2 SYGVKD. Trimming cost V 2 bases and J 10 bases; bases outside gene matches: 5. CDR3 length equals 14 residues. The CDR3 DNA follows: TGTGCCATCAGTGAGACAGGGACAGGGGGCGCAGCTTTCTTT. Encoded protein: CAISETGTGGAAFF.

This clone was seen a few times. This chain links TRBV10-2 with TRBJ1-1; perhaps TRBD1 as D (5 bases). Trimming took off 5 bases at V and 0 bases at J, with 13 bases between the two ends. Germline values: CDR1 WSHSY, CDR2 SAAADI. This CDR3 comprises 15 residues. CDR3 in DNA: TGCGCCAGCAGTCCGGGGACTGTGATGAACACTGAAGCTTTCTTT. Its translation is CASSPGTVMNTEAFF.

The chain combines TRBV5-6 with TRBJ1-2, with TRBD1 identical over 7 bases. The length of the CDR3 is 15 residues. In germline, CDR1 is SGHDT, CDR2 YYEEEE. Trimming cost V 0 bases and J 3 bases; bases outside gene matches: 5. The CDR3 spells CASSLGVTGDYGYTF. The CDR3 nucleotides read TGTGCCAGCAGCTTGGGGGTCACAGGGGACTATGGCTACACCTTC.

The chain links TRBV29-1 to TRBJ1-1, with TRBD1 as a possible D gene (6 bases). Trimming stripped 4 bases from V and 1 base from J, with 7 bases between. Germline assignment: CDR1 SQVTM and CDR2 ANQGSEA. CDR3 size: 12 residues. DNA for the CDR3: TGCAGCGTTGCCAGGGGGAACACTGAAGCTTTCTTT. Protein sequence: CSVARGNTEAFF.

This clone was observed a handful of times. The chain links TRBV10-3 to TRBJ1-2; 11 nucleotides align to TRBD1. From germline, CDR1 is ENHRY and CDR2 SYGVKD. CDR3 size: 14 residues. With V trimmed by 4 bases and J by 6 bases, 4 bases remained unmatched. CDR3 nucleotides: TGTGCCATCAGTGCGCCGGGACAGGGGGATGGCTACACCTTC. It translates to CAISAPGQGDGYTF.

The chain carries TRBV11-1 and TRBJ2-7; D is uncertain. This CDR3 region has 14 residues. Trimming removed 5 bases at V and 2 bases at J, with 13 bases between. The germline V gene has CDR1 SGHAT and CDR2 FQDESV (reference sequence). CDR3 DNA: TGTGCCAGCAGCGTTCACGCGGAAACCTACGAGCAGTACTTC. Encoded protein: CASSVHAETYEQYF.

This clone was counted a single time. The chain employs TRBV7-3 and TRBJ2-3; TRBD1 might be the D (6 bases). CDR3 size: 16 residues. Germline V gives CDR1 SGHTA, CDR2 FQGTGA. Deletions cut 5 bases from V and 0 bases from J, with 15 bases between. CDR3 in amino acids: CASSKGQIASTDTQYF. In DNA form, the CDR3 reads TGTGCCAGCAGCAAAGGACAGATAGCTAGCACAGATACGCAGTATTTT.

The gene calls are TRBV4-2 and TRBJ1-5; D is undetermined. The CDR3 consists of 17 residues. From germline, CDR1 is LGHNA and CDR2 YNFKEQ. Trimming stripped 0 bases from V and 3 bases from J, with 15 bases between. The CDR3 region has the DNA TGTGCCAGCAGCCAAGATGCGTCGGTTAGAATCAATCAGCCCCAGCATTTT. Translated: CASSQDASVRINQPQHF.

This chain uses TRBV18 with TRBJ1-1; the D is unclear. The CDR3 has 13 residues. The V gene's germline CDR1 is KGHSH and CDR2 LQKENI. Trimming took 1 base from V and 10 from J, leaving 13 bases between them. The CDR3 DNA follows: TGTGCCAGCTCACCACGGGAAACGGAGGGAGCTTTCTTT. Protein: CASSPRETEGAFF.

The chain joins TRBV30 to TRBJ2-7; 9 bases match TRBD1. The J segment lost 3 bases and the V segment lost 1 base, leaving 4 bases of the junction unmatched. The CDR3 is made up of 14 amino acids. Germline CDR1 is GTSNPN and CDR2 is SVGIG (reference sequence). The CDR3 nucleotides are TGTGCCTGGAGTGGGGAGACAGGGGGCTACGAGCAGTACTTC. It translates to CAWSGETGGYEQYF.

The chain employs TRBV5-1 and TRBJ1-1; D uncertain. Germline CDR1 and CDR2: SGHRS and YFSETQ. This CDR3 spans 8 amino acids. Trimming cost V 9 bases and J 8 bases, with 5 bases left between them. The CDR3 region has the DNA TGCGCCATTCCAGAAGCTTTCTTT. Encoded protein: CAIPEAFF.

The CDR3 DNA follows: TGTGCCAGCCGATCCCGACAGGGGATCCCCTACGAGCAGTACTTC. Its translation is CASRSRQGIPYEQYF. The chain joins TRBV19 to TRBJ2-7, with 8 nucleotides matching TRBD1. V shed 9 bases and J 2 bases; nucleotides not matched to a gene: 12. CDR3 length equals 15 residues. The germline V gene encodes CDR1 LNHDA and CDR2 SQIVND (reference sequence).

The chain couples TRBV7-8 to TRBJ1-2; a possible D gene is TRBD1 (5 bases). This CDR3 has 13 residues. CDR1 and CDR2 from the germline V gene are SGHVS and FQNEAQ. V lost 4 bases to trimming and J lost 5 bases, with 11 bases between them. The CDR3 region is CASSSTDRYGYTF. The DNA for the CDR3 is TGTGCCAGCAGCTCCACCGACAGATATGGCTACACCTTC.

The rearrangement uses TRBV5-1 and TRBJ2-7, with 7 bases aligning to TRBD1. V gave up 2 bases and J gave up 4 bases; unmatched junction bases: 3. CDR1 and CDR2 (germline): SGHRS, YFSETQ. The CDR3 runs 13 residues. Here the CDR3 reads CASSFNRGYEQYF. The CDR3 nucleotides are TGCGCCAGCAGCTTTAACAGGGGTTACGAGCAGTACTTC.

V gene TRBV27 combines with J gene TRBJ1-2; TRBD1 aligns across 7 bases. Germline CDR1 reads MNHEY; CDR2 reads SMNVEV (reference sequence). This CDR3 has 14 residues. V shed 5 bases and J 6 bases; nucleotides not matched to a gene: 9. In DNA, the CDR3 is TGTGCCAGCAGTGTCGGGCAGGGGGTTGATGGCTACACCTTC. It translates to CASSVGQGVDGYTF.